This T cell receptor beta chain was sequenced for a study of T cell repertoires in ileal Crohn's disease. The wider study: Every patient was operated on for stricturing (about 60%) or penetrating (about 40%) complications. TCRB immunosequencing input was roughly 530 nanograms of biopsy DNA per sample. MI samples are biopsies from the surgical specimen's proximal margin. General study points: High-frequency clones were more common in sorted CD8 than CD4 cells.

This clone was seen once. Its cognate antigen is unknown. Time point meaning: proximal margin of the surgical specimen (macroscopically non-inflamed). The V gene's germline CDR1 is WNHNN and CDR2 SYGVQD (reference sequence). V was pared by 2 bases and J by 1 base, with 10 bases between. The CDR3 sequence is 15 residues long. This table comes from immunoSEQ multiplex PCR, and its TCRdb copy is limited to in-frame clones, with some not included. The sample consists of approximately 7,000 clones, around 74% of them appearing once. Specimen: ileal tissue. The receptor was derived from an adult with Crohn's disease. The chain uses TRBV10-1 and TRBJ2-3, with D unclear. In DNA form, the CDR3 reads TGCGCCAGCAGTGAGAGTAGTCTGGGCACAGATACGCAGTATTTT. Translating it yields CASSESSLGTDTQYF.